The next 22 T cell receptor beta chains were all read from a single sample in a study of T cells in Graves' hyperthyroidism and ophthalmopathy. Amplification targeted TCR beta CDR3 regions from RNA transcripts. The HTBI primer set drove a first-round RT-PCR of the TCR CDR3. TCRdb itself ran the multiplex PCR reads through MiXCR, one entry per CDR3 protein. This table has under 400,000 distinct CDR3 sequences, less than 15% appearing once. Sequenced material: blood. Receptors were obtained from a woman aged 18-30 years with Graves' hyperthyroidism.

V is TRBV24-1 and J is TRBJ2-2; 8 nucleotides align to TRBD1. The junction had 8 bases not matched to a gene; V was cut back by 3 bases and J by 6 bases. The CDR3 is made up of 16 amino acids. Germline V gives CDR1 KGHDR, CDR2 SFDVKD. CDR3 coding DNA: TGTGCCACCAGTGATCCAGGGACAGGATGGGCCGGGGAGCTGTTTTTT. Protein sequence: CATSDPGTGWAGELFF.

The V gene is TRBV19, the J gene TRBJ2-7, with a possible D match to TRBD1 (6 bases). With 4 bases removed from V and 5 bases from J, the gap between germline ends came to 21 bases. This CDR3 contains 16 residues. Per the germline V gene, CDR1 is LNHDA and CDR2 is SQIVND (reference sequence). DNA for the CDR3: TGTGCCAGTAGTAAACAGGGACCCGCGGTTCGGAACGAGCAGTACTTC. Its translation: CASSKQGPAVRNEQYF. Full variable domain (remainder filled in from reference TRBV19 and TRBJ2-7): DGGITQSPKYLFRKEGQNVTLSCEQNLNHDAMYWYRQDPGQGLRLIYYSQIVNDFQKGDIAEGYSVSREKKESFPLTVTSAQKNPTAFYLCASSKQGPAVRNEQYFGPGTRLTVT.

In this sample, this clonotype turned up a few times. Written as DNA, the CDR3 is TGTGCCATTCGACGGGACCCTAACTACGAGCAGTACTTC. Translation: CAIRRDPNYEQYF. The V and J genes are TRBV19 and TRBJ2-7, with D perhaps TRBD1 or TRBD2 (5 bases each). Germline lookup yields CDR1 LNHDA and CDR2 SQIVND (reference sequence). V lost 10 bases and J 3 bases, leaving 16 bases between the germline ends. The CDR3 runs to 13 residues.

Many counts were recorded for this clonotype. The chain carries TRBV12-3 or TRBV12-4 and TRBJ2-7; perhaps TRBD2 as D (6 bases). V was trimmed by 5 bases and J by 4 bases, leaving 15 bases between them. This CDR3 contains 14 residues. The CDR3 coding sequence is TGTGCCAGCAGTCCCACGGGACTCATATACGAGCAGTACTTC. This sequence encodes CASSPTGLIYEQYF.

Many counts were recorded for this clonotype. The chain recombines TRBV20-1 with TRBJ1-1, with TRBD1 identical over 7 bases. CDR3 size: 15 residues. The ends lost 8 bases at V and 1 base at J; junction bases unmatched: 13. Germline V gene sequence: CDR1 DFQATT, CDR2 SNEGSKA (reference sequence). The CDR3 loop reads CSTRGTAVQNTEAFF. As DNA, the CDR3 is TGCAGTACTCGTGGGACAGCAGTACAGAACACTGAAGCTTTCTTT.

This clonotype has at least ten counts. The rearrangement joins TRBV20-1 to TRBJ2-1; maybe TRBD1 (5 bases). The germline V and J ends were trimmed by 3 bases and 5 bases, with 14 bases remaining between them. Germline CDR1 DFQATT, CDR2 SNEGSKA (reference sequence). CDR3 length: 14 residues. For the CDR3, the DNA is TGCAGTGCTAGGTTCCCAGGACAAAACAATGAGCAGTTCTTC. Encoded protein: CSARFPGQNNEQFF.

This clonotype appeared once. A single base separates this from a much larger clone, so it may be a read error. The genes are TRBV7-2 and TRBJ2-5; TRBD2 might be the D (6 bases). The CDR3 spans 15 residues. Germline values: CDR1 SGHTA, CDR2 FQGNSA. Deletions cut 9 bases from V and 5 bases from J, with 22 bases between. For the CDR3, the DNA is TGTGCCAGTACTCCGAGACTAGGTCCTCGGGAGACCCAGTACTTC. Amino acid sequence: CASTPRLGPRETQYF.

This clonotype was detected many times. The chain couples TRBV6-1 to TRBJ1-1; possible D gene TRBD1, 6 bases. Trimming removed 5 bases from V and 0 bases from J, with 13 bases in between. CDR1 and CDR2 (germline): MNHNS, SASEGT. This CDR3 is built from 15 residues. CDR3 in amino acids: CASSSGTRMNTEAFF. The CDR3 bases are TGTGCCAGCAGTTCAGGGACACGAATGAACACTGAAGCTTTCTTT.

The genes are TRBV19 and TRBJ1-2; possible D gene TRBD1, 5 bases. Trimming removed 2 bases at V and 8 bases at J, with 12 bases between. Germline CDR1 is LNHDA and CDR2 is SQIVND (reference sequence). The CDR3 contains 13 residues. The CDR3 DNA sequence: TGTGCCAGTAGTATAAGTAGGGGAGGAGGCTACACCTTC. Its protein product is CASSISRGGGYTF.

A note on this clonotype: One end of the junction is discordant with germline, which a read error may explain. Here the CDR3 reads CVSSLAGTENTEAFF. In DNA form, the CDR3 reads TGCGTCAGCAGCTTGGCCGGGACTGAGAACACTGAAGCTTTCTTT. The V call is TRBV5-1, the J call TRBJ1-1; D perhaps matches TRBD1 (5 bases). CDR1 is SGHRS and CDR2 is YFSETQ in the germline V gene. The length of the CDR3 is 15 residues. Full variable domain (missing parts from reference TRBV5-1 and TRBJ1-1): KAGVTQTPRYLIKTRGQQVTLSCSPISGHRSVSWYQQTPGQGLQFLFEYFSETQRNKGNFPGRFSGRQFSNSRSEMNVSTLELGDSALYLCVSSLAGTENTEAFFGQGTRLTVV.

This clonotype was picked up many times. The genes are TRBV28 and TRBJ1-1; D is ambiguous. The CDR3 is 12 residues long. Germline V gene sequence: CDR1 MDHEN, CDR2 SYDVKM. V was trimmed by 2 bases and J by 8 bases, leaving 9 bases between them. The CDR3 loop reads CASSLSVGEAFF. The CDR3 region has the DNA TGTGCCAGCAGTTTAAGTGTGGGCGAAGCTTTCTTT. The variable domain in full, with the rest retrieved from reference TRBV28 and TRBJ1-1, is DVKVTQSSRYLVKRTGEKVFLECVQDMDHENMFWYRQDPGLGLRLIYFSYDVKMKEKGDIPEGYSVSREKKERFSLILESASTNQTSMYLCASSLSVGEAFFGQGTRLTVV.

This clonotype was observed a few times. The chain is built from TRBV9 and TRBJ2-2; 9 bases match TRBD1. V lost 3 bases and J lost 5; bases outside the gene matches: 8. The CDR3 loop spans 16 amino acids. Germline V gene data show CDR1 as SGDLS and CDR2 as YYNGEE. CDR3: CASSELRDRVTGELFF. The CDR3 bases are TGTGCCAGCAGCGAACTCCGGGACAGGGTGACCGGGGAGCTGTTTTTT.

This clonotype was seen more than once but under ten times. The chain is built from TRBV19 and TRBJ1-5; D is unclear. V was cut by 3 bases and J by 3 bases, with 12 bases left in between. Germline lookup yields CDR1 LNHDA and CDR2 SQIVND (reference sequence). The CDR3 consists of 15 residues. CDR3 nucleotide sequence: TGTGCCAGTAGTATCATAGGGATGAACAATCAGCCCCAGCATTTT. Translating gives CASSIIGMNNQPQHF. The full variable domain, its missing parts supplied by reference TRBV19 and TRBJ1-5, is DGGITQSPKYLFRKEGQNVTLSCEQNLNHDAMYWYRQDPGQGLRLIYYSQIVNDFQKGDIAEGYSVSREKKESFPLTVTSAQKNPTAFYLCASSIIGMNNQPQHFGDGTRLSIL.

This clonotype was observed at least ten times. The genes are TRBV20-1 and TRBJ2-3; 7 bases are a match to TRBD2. Trimming took 3 bases from V and 0 from J; bases not matched to a gene: 6. The CDR3 length is 15 residues. Germline-derived CDR1 and CDR2 are DFQATT and SNEGSKA (reference sequence). The CDR3 loop reads CSASLAASSTDTQYF. In nucleotides, the CDR3 is TGCAGTGCTAGCCTAGCGGCTTCTAGCACAGATACGCAGTATTTT.

Turning to this clonotype: One base away lies a much larger clone, so this may be a sequencing read error. For the CDR3, the DNA is TGTGGCATCGGGGTAGGGAACGAGCAGTACTTC. Protein: CGIGVGNEQYF. The chain couples TRBV10-3 to TRBJ2-7, with D perhaps TRBD2 (5 bases). This CDR3 spans 11 amino acids. Germline values: CDR1 ENHRY, CDR2 SYGVKD.

This clonotype was seen repeatedly, ten times or more. The chain links TRBV3-1 to TRBJ1-2; tentative D call: TRBD1 (5 bases). V lost 3 bases to trimming and J lost 4 bases, with 12 bases between them. The CDR3 spans 14 residues. CDR1 is LGHDT and CDR2 is YNNKEL in the germline V gene (reference sequence). The CDR3 DNA is TGTGCCAGCAGCCACCAGGGTGCCGTCTATGGCTACACCTTC. Translating it yields CASSHQGAVYGYTF.

At least ten counts were recorded for this clonotype. The rearrangement links TRBV15 to TRBJ2-3, with no clear D. V lost 0 bases and J 5 bases, leaving 15 bases between the germline ends. This CDR3 has 16 amino acids. The V gene's germline CDR1 is LNHNV and CDR2 YYDKDF (reference sequence). CDR3 amino acids: CATSREPGRVGDTQYF. The CDR3 nucleotides read TGTGCCACCAGCAGAGAACCCGGGCGAGTTGGAGATACGCAGTATTTT.

The table lists this clonotype with many counts. J is TRBJ2-7 and V is TRBV12-3 or TRBV12-4; D gene unclear. Deletions cut 5 bases from V and 1 base from J, with 3 bases between. This CDR3 spans 11 amino acids. CDR3 coding DNA: TGTGCCAGCAGTACGTCCTACGAGCAGTACTTC. This gives the protein CASSTSYEQYF.

This clonotype has at least ten counts. This chain links TRBV29-1 with TRBJ2-7; 8 positions match TRBD2. This CDR3 contains 13 residues. Per the germline V gene, CDR1 is SQVTM and CDR2 is ANQGSEA. The V gene end was trimmed by 5 bases and the J gene end by 4 bases; junction bases not matched to a gene: 7. The CDR3 bases are TGCAGCGTTAAGACTAGCGTCTCTTACGAGCAGTACTTC. Translated: CSVKTSVSYEQYF.

The J gene is TRBJ2-3, the V gene TRBV14; TRBD1 aligns across 9 bases. Looked up from germline, CDR1 is SGHDN and CDR2 is FVKESK. J was trimmed by 2 bases and V by 2 bases; bases with no gene match: 11. The CDR3 consists of 18 residues. This CDR3 reads CASSQRDRVPDNTDTQYF. CDR3 nucleotide sequence: TGTGCCAGCAGCCAAAGGGACAGGGTACCGGATAACACAGATACGCAGTATTTT. The full variable domain, rest sourced from reference TRBV14 and TRBJ2-3, is EAGVTQFPSHSVIEKGQTVTLRCDPISGHDNLYWYRRVMGKEIKFLLHFVKESKQDESGMPNNRFLAERTGGTYSTLKVQPAELEDSGVYFCASSQRDRVPDNTDTQYFGPGTRLTVL.

This clonotype appeared many times. The rearrangement joins TRBV2 to TRBJ2-3; 7 bases are shared with TRBD1. This CDR3 has 14 amino acids. In germline, CDR1 is SNHLY, CDR2 FYNNEI. The V and J ends lost 6 bases and 0 bases, in that order; junction bases with no gene match: 3. CDR3 nucleotides: TGTGCCAGCAGGGACAGGATTAGCACAGATACGCAGTATTTT. Its protein product is CASRDRISTDTQYF.

J is TRBJ1-6 and V is TRBV18; perhaps TRBD1 as D (5 bases). Deletions cut 2 bases from V and 0 bases from J, with 11 bases between. The germline V gene has CDR1 KGHSH and CDR2 LQKENI. The CDR3 totals 17 residues. CDR3 sequence: CASSPWGLSSYNSPLHF. The CDR3 bases are TGTGCCAGCTCACCATGGGGCTTGAGCTCCTATAATTCACCCCTCCACTTT.